This is a list of T cell receptor beta chains from one sample in a study of blood T cell repertoires in COVID-19. TCRdb's table, derived via immunoSEQ multiplex PCR, lists solely in-frame clones and lacks some. The sample carries 250,000 or so clones, more than 80% recorded once. Sequenced: PBMCs or T cells enriched from blood (not recorded which). Every receptor here comes from a man aged 55 to 70 who had recovered from COVID-19. Each CDR3 is given with its conserved first and last residue. A D gene is named only where the DNA matches it firmly. Size tells how often a clone was seen (once, few, many) or the class of an expanded clone, and some rows leave it out.

>TRBJ2-5|NA|TRBV29-1|TRBD2
CSVARVAGGETQYF
TGCAGCGTTGCTAGGGTAGCGGGGGGTGAGACCCAGTACTTC
>TRBJ2-7|once|TRBV10-3|TRBD1
CAISAEWTGGYEQYF
TGTGCCATCAGTGCAGAATGGACAGGGGGATACGAGCAGTACTTC
>TRBJ2-5|NA|TRBV6-2/TRBV6-3|NA
CASSFGSTGWETQYF
TGTGCCAGCAGTTTCGGGTCGACAGGCTGGGAGACCCAGTACTTC
>TRBJ2-5|NA|TRBV13|NA
CASSLAYQETQYF
TGTGCCAGCAGCTTAGCTTACCAAGAGACCCAGTACTTC
>TRBJ2-5|NA|TRBV5-1|TRBD1
CASSKWDSQETQYF
TGCGCCAGCAGCAAATGGGACAGTCAAGAGACCCAGTACTTC
>TRBJ1-2|NA|TRBV5-1|NA
CASSLNTGLNYGYTF
TGCGCCAGCAGCTTGAACACAGGGCTTAACTATGGCTACACCTTC
>TRBJ1-6|once|TRBV3-1/TRBV3-2|NA
CASSPGLVSSPLHF
TGTGCCAGCAGCCCGGGACTGGTATCTTCACCCCTCCACTTT
>TRBJ2-2|few|TRBV4-3|TRBD1
CASSQITGAGELFF
TGCGCCAGCAGCCAGATTACAGGGGCCGGGGAGCTGTTTTTT
>TRBJ2-3|NA|TRBV9|TRBD1
CASSVENRGWSTDTQYF
TGTGCCAGCAGCGTAGAGAACAGGGGCTGGAGCACAGATACGCAGTATTTT
>TRBJ1-1|NA|TRBV7-8|NA
CASSLGHFGGGGTEAFF
TGTGCCAGCAGCTTAGGACATTTTGGAGGGGGGGGCACTGAAGCTTTCTTT
>TRBJ2-3|NA|TRBV4-2|TRBD1
CASSSRQGEKDTQYF
TGTGCCAGCAGCTCTAGACAGGGGGAAAAAGATACGCAGTATTTT
>TRBJ1-1|NA|TRBV11-3|TRBD1
CASSQQGGTEAFF
TGTGCCAGCAGCCAACAGGGGGGGACTGAAGCTTTCTTT
>TRBJ1-1|NA|TRBV5-1|NA
CASSLGPVTEAFF
TGCGCCAGCAGCTTGGGTCCCGTCACTGAAGCTTTCTTT
>TRBJ2-1|NA|TRBV2|TRBD2
CASSVGRGGGNEQFF
TGTGCCAGCAGTGTAGGAAGGGGCGGGGGCAATGAGCAGTTCTTC
>TRBJ1-5|few|TRBV7-2|TRBD1
CASSSQGNQPQHF
TGTGCCAGCAGCTCACAGGGGAATCAGCCCCAGCATTTT
>TRBJ1-2|NA|TRBV5-1|NA
CASSLSQNGQSGYTF
TGCGCCAGCAGCTTGTCTCAGAACGGACAATCTGGCTACACCTTC
>TRBJ2-7|NA|TRBV12-3/TRBV12-4|TRBD1
CASSLDRAREQYF
TGTGCCAGCAGTTTGGACAGGGCGAGGGAGCAGTACTTC
>TRBJ1-2|NA|TRBV4-2|TRBD1
CASSQVLSGGQDGYTF
TGTGCCAGCAGCCAAGTATTGTCAGGGGGCCAGGATGGCTACACCTTC
>TRBJ2-1|NA|TRBV11-3|TRBD1
CASSGRTGNVNEQFF
TGTGCCAGCAGCGGGCGGACAGGGAATGTGAATGAGCAGTTCTTC
>TRBJ1-1|NA|TRBV19|TRBD1
CASSDPRGRETEAFF
TGTGCCAGTAGTGACCCCAGGGGGCGGGAGACTGAAGCTTTCTTT
>TRBJ2-5|NA|TRBV7-2|TRBD2
CASSWGLARETQYF
TGTGCCAGCAGCTGGGGACTAGCGCGGGAGACCCAGTACTTC
>TRBJ2-1|NA|TRBV9|NA
CASSPRAGVGSYNEQFF
TGTGCCAGCAGCCCTCGAGCAGGGGTGGGCTCCTACAATGAGCAGTTCTTC
>TRBJ2-7|NA|TRBV2|TRBD1
CASRAGTGTYEQYF
TGTGCCAGCAGGGCCGGGACAGGGACCTACGAGCAGTACTTC
>TRBJ1-4|NA|TRBV19|NA
CASSMGGGYEKLFF
TGTGCCAGTAGTATGGGCGGGGGCTATGAAAAACTGTTTTTT
>TRBJ2-2|once|TRBV6-2/TRBV6-3|TRBD2
CASSYRPAGGNKRELFF
TGTGCCAGCAGTTACAGGCCAGCGGGGGGGAACAAGAGGGAGCTGTTTTTT
>TRBJ1-2|NA|TRBV29-1|TRBD1
CSVERPGGRGYTF
TGCAGCGTTGAACGCCCAGGGGGGAGAGGCTACACCTTC
>TRBJ2-5|NA|TRBV12-5|TRBD2
CASGSRGGQETQYF
TGTGCTAGTGGTTCTCGGGGGGGGCAAGAGACCCAGTACTTC
>TRBJ2-7|NA|TRBV5-6|TRBD1
CASSSGTGAYEQYF
TGTGCCAGCAGCTCCGGGACAGGGGCATACGAGCAGTACTTC
>TRBJ1-2|NA|TRBV30|NA
CAWSQGNYGYTF
TGTGCCTGGAGTCAGGGGAACTATGGCTACACCTTC
>TRBJ2-3|once|TRBV5-6|TRBD2
CASSGTTQDTQYF
TGTGCCAGCAGCGGGACTACGCAAGATACGCAGTATTTT
>TRBJ2-2|few|TRBV4-2|TRBD2
CASRPGGTGELFF
TGTGCCAGCAGGCCGGGGGGGACCGGGGAGCTGTTTTTT
>TRBJ2-3|NA|TRBV24-1|TRBD2
CATQGPGLAGGLSDTQYF
TGTGCCACCCAAGGTCCGGGACTAGCGGGGGGGCTTTCAGATACGCAGTATTTT
>TRBJ2-5|NA|TRBV7-9|TRBD2
CASSPTSTSGGEETQYF
TGTGCCAGCAGCCCCACTTCGACTAGCGGGGGAGAAGAGACCCAGTACTTC
>TRBJ2-5|NA|TRBV7-7|NA
CASSLGLGGPETQYF
TGTGCTAGCAGCTTAGGACTGGGGGGGCCGGAGACCCAGTACTTC
>TRBJ1-5|NA|TRBV4-3|TRBD1
CASSQWTGSGNQPQHF
TGCGCCAGCAGCCAGTGGACAGGGTCGGGCAATCAGCCCCAGCATTTT
>TRBJ2-7|NA|TRBV27|NA
CASSFGDSYQYEQYF
TGTGCCAGCAGTTTCGGCGACAGTTACCAATACGAGCAGTACTTC
>TRBJ1-5|many|TRBV5-1|NA
CASKLDGYSNQPQHF
TGCGCCAGCAAGCTTGACGGGTATAGCAATCAGCCCCAGCATTTT
>TRBJ1-3|NA|TRBV7-8|NA
CASSFFSGATNTIYF
TGTGCCAGCAGCTTTTTTTCAGGGGCGACAAACACCATATATTTT
>TRBJ1-2|NA|TRBV19|NA
CASSRQEANYGYTF
TGTGCCAGTAGTCGGCAGGAAGCTAACTATGGCTACACCTTC
>TRBJ1-2|once|TRBV5-4|NA
CASSLPGEGYTF
TGTGCCAGCAGCTTGCCCGGGGAGGGCTACACCTTC
>TRBJ1-1|NA|TRBV5-1|NA
CASSSGTRNTEAFF
TGCGCCAGCAGCTCCGGGACACGGAACACTGAAGCTTTCTTT
>TRBJ2-1|NA|TRBV6-5|NA
CASATSYNEQFF
TGTGCCAGCGCGACTAGCTACAATGAGCAGTTCTTC
>TRBJ1-5|NA|TRBV5-8|TRBD1
CASSGGQHQPQHF
TGTGCCAGCAGCGGGGGACAGCATCAGCCCCAGCATTTT
>TRBJ2-7|NA|TRBV6-5|TRBD1
CASTGQYYEQYF
TGTGCCAGTACGGGACAGTACTACGAGCAGTACTTC
>TRBJ2-7|NA|TRBV3-1/TRBV3-2|NA
CASSQDPPAGYRVEQYF
TGTGCCAGCAGCCAAGATCCCCCGGCAGGGTACAGGGTCGAGCAGTACTTC
>TRBJ1-1|NA|TRBV7-8|TRBD1
CASSQGRQGNTEAFF
TGTGCCAGCAGCCAAGGCAGACAGGGAAATACTGAAGCTTTCTTT
>TRBJ2-1|NA|TRBV11-3|TRBD2
CASSVPTSGGVHEQFF
TGTGCCAGCAGCGTGCCGACTAGCGGGGGGGTCCATGAGCAGTTCTTC
>TRBJ1-2|NA|TRBV2|TRBD1
CASNRDRSLYGYTF
TGTGCCAGCAATCGGGACAGATCACTATATGGCTACACCTTC
>TRBJ1-1|NA|TRBV19|TRBD1
CASSSQGVGTEAFF
TGTGCCAGTAGTTCACAGGGGGTGGGCACTGAAGCTTTCTTT
>TRBJ2-7|few|TRBV7-9|NA
CASSLNHPGEQYF
TGTGCCAGCAGCTTAAATCATCCAGGCGAGCAGTACTTC
>TRBJ1-2|NA|TRBV2|NA
CASNEQGLDYGYTF
TGTGCCAGCAACGAACAGGGTCTTGACTATGGCTACACCTTC
>TRBJ2-6|NA|TRBV29-1|NA
CSVFWVGGSGANVLTF
TGCAGCGTTTTCTGGGTGGGGGGCTCTGGGGCCAACGTCCTGACTTTC
>TRBJ2-1|NA|TRBV14|NA
CASSTLSQGNEQFF
TGTGCCAGCAGCACCCTGAGCCAGGGCAATGAGCAGTTCTTC
>TRBJ1-2|NA|TRBV6-2/TRBV6-3|TRBD1
CASSYSKAGGYGYTF
TGTGCCAGCAGTTACTCGAAGGCAGGGGGATATGGCTACACCTTC
>TRBJ2-2|NA|TRBV6-6|NA
CASSYRDTGELFF
TGTGCCAGCAGTTACCGGGACACCGGGGAGCTGTTTTTT